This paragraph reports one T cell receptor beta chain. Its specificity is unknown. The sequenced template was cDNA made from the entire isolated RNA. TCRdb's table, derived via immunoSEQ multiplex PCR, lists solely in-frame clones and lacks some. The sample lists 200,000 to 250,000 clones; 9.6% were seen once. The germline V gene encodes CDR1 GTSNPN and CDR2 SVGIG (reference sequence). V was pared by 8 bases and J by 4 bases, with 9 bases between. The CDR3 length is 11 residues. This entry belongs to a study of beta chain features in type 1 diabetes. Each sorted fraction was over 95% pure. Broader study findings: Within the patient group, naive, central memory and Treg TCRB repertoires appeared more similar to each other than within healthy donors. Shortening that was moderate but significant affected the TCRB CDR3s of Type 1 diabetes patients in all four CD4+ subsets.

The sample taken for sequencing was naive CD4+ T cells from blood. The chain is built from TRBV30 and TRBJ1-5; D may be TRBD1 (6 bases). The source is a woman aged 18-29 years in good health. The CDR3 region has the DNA TGTGCCGGGGGGGCTAATCAGCCCCAGCATTTT. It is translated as CAGGANQPQHF.